Listed here are 17 T cell receptor beta chains from one sample, sequenced in a study of T-cell reconstitution after alpha-beta-depleted transplantation in children. The TCRbeta library was prepared with unique molecular identifiers. TCRdb used MiXCR to reprocess the PCR reads, holding one entry per CDR3 protein. The sample comprises 700,000 to 850,000 distinct CDR3 sequences, 15% to 20% of which are singletons, and approximately 5% rests with the top ten. The sequencing here drew on PBMCs, mostly from graft donor cells, taken 360 days after TCRalphabeta/CD19-depleted stem cell transplant. Receptors originate from a male patient between 10 and 17 years old who had a stem cell transplant for acute lymphoblastic leukemia, so the T cells may come from the graft donor.

This clonotype was seen a few times. Relative to the germline gene, one junction end is altered; a read error may explain this. The V call is TRBV12-3 or TRBV12-4, the J call TRBJ2-2; tentatively, D is TRBD1 (6 bases). CDR3 length: 18 amino acids. The CDR3 DNA sequence: TGTGCCATCAGTTCCCGACCCCGGACAGCCGAAAACACCGGGGAGCTGTTTTTT. Amino acids: CAISSRPRTAENTGELFF.

The gene calls are TRBV11-1 and TRBJ2-5; no definite D call. The CDR3 contains 15 residues. Germline CDR1 is SGHAT and CDR2 is FQDESV (reference sequence). The V end was cut by 4 bases, the J end by 2 bases, with 14 bases between. CDR3 sequence reads: CASSSFGYLQETQYF. DNA for the CDR3: TGTGCCAGCAGCTCCTTCGGCTACTTACAAGAGACCCAGTACTTC.

A few counts support this clonotype. The chain recombines TRBV25-1 with TRBJ1-5; 7 bases align to TRBD1. The J segment lost 1 base and the V segment lost 8 bases, leaving 5 bases of the junction unmatched. The CDR3 is made up of 14 amino acids. The germline CDR1 and CDR2 sequences are MGHDK and SYGVNS. The CDR3 region has the DNA TGTGCCAGCGCCGGGACAGCGAGCAATCAGCCCCAGCATTTT. Translation gives CASAGTASNQPQHF.

The chain uses TRBV14 and TRBJ2-7, with D tentatively TRBD2 (6 bases). The CDR3 has 15 residues. Germline V gene data show CDR1 as SGHDN and CDR2 as FVKESK. Trimming shortened V by 1 base and J by 0 bases, and 10 bases separated the two germline ends. Here the CDR3 reads CASSQAGRSSYEQYF. For the CDR3, the DNA is TGTGCCAGCAGCCAAGCTGGGAGGTCCTCCTACGAGCAGTACTTC.

This clonotype has just a few counts. The rearrangement links TRBV5-6 to TRBJ2-2; TRBD1 might be the D (6 bases). Germline CDR1 reads SGHDT; CDR2 reads YYEEEE. Trimming shortened V by 0 bases and J by 5 bases, and 14 bases separated the two germline ends. There are 16 residues in the CDR3. CDR3 coding DNA: TGTGCCAGCAGCTTGGAATGGGCAGGGGAGACCGGGGAGCTGTTTTTT. Translation: CASSLEWAGETGELFF. The whole variable domain, filled in from reference TRBV5-6 and TRBJ2-2, reads DAGVTQSPTHLIKTRGQQVTLRCSPKSGHDTVSWYQQALGQGPQFIFQYYEEEERQRGNFPDRFSGHQFPNYSSELNVNALLLGDSALYLCASSLEWAGETGELFFGEGSRLTVL.

This clonotype was found many times. V is TRBV29-1 and J is TRBJ1-1; D may be TRBD1 (5 bases). V lost 4 bases, J lost 4 bases, and 13 bases lay in between. Looked up from germline, CDR1 is SQVTM and CDR2 is ANQGSEA. The CDR3 has 13 residues. This chain's CDR3 is CSVGQGGFTEAFF. The CDR3 nucleotides read TGCAGCGTTGGGCAGGGTGGATTCACTGAAGCTTTCTTT.

This clonotype turned up a few times. The chain couples TRBV12-3 or TRBV12-4 to TRBJ2-7; 8 positions agree with TRBD1. Trimming removed 6 bases from V and 6 bases from J; junction bases left unmatched: 16. The CDR3 sequence is 16 residues long. In nucleotides, the CDR3 is TGTGCCAGCAGACCTCAGTGTTGGACAGGGTTCTGCGAGCAGTACTTC. Its translation is CASRPQCWTGFCEQYF.

This clonotype was counted between two and nine times. This chain uses TRBV7-3 with TRBJ2-1; 9 bases match TRBD1. The trim removed 5 bases at V and 0 bases at J, leaving 8 bases unmatched. The CDR3 is 17 amino acids. The germline gives CDR1 SGHTA, CDR2 FQGTGA. CDR3 protein: CASSPHRGPSSYNEQFF. CDR3 nucleotide sequence: TGTGCCAGCAGCCCACACAGGGGGCCGAGCTCCTACAATGAGCAGTTCTTC.

There are a few counts of this clonotype. This chain connects TRBV5-1 to TRBJ1-1, with TRBD1 matching over 8 bases. The CDR3 runs 16 residues. The V gene end was trimmed by 2 bases and the J gene end by 1 base; junction bases not matched to a gene: 7. Germline V gene sequence: CDR1 SGHRS, CDR2 YFSETQ. The CDR3 reads CASSFGQGPWNTEAFF. Written as DNA, the CDR3 is TGCGCCAGCAGCTTCGGACAGGGACCTTGGAACACTGAAGCTTTCTTT. The full variable domain, its missing parts supplied by reference TRBV5-1 and TRBJ1-1, is KAGVTQTPRYLIKTRGQQVTLSCSPISGHRSVSWYQQTPGQGLQFLFEYFSETQRNKGNFPGRFSGRQFSNSRSEMNVSTLELGDSALYLCASSFGQGPWNTEAFFGQGTRLTVV.

The CDR3, as DNA: TGTGCCAGCAGCTCGGACAGGGACGACAATGAGCAGTTCTTC. Its protein is CASSSDRDDNEQFF. The chain uses TRBV12-3 or TRBV12-4 and TRBJ2-1; 8 bases agree with TRBD1. The CDR3 extends over 14 amino acids. With 6 bases clipped from V and 5 bases from J, the junction kept 6 bases outside the gene matches.

The V call is TRBV7-2, the J call TRBJ2-1; D ambiguous. This CDR3 contains 15 residues. The V and J ends lost 1 base and 6 bases respectively, with 13 bases between them. Per germline, CDR1 SGHTA and CDR2 FQGNSA. CDR3 sequence reads: CASSLGLEVFNEQFF. DNA for the CDR3: TGTGCCAGCAGCTTAGGGCTAGAAGTCTTCAATGAGCAGTTCTTC.

The chain employs TRBV5-8 and TRBJ1-1, with 7 nucleotides matching TRBD1. V shed 4 bases, J shed 4 bases, and the junction held 10 bases outside the gene matches. In germline, CDR1 is SGHTS, CDR2 YDEGEE. The CDR3 is made up of 15 amino acids. CDR3 amino acids: CASSQPQGRGTEAFF. Here the CDR3 DNA reads TGTGCCAGCAGCCAACCACAGGGGCGGGGCACTGAAGCTTTCTTT. The whole variable domain, filled in from reference TRBV5-8 and TRBJ1-1, reads EAGVTQSPTHLIKTRGQQATLRCSPISGHTSVYWYQQALGLGLQFLLWYDEGEERNRGNFPPRFSGRQFPNYSSELNVNALELEDSALYLCASSQPQGRGTEAFFGQGTRLTVV.

V gene TRBV5-6 combines with J gene TRBJ2-7; weak D call: TRBD2 (5 bases). This CDR3 spans 13 amino acids. V was pared by 1 base and J by 5 bases, with 10 bases between. CDR1 SGHDT and CDR2 YYEEEE come from the germline V gene. The CDR3 protein is CASSLIRRNEQYF. The DNA for the CDR3 is TGTGCCAGCAGCTTGATCCGGAGGAACGAGCAGTACTTC.

This clonotype was observed a handful of times. This rearrangement joins TRBV5-1 to TRBJ2-7, with TRBD2 identical over 10 bases. The CDR3 sequence is 16 residues long. The ends lost 5 bases at V and 4 bases at J; junction bases unmatched: 12. Germline V gene data show CDR1 as SGHRS and CDR2 as YFSETQ. For the CDR3, the DNA is TGCGCCAGCAGTCAGACTTTAAGCGGGAGGGATTACGAGCAGTACTTC. It encodes CASSQTLSGRDYEQYF. Full variable domain (remainder filled in from reference TRBV5-1 and TRBJ2-7): KAGVTQTPRYLIKTRGQQVTLSCSPISGHRSVSWYQQTPGQGLQFLFEYFSETQRNKGNFPGRFSGRQFSNSRSEMNVSTLELGDSALYLCASSQTLSGRDYEQYFGPGTRLTVT.

This clonotype was counted between two and nine times. The J gene is TRBJ2-7, the V gene TRBV5-1, with 7 positions matching TRBD1. CDR3 length: 15 amino acids. Germline V lookup: CDR1 SGHRS, CDR2 YFSETQ. V lost 0 bases and J lost 5; bases outside the gene matches: 8. This chain's CDR3 is CASSLAGQRINEQYF. The CDR3 DNA reads TGCGCCAGCAGCTTGGCGGGACAGCGGATTAACGAGCAGTACTTC.

This clonotype has a count of ten or more. The rearrangement links TRBV7-8 to TRBJ2-7, with 11 nucleotides matching TRBD1. The CDR3 covers 13 residues. J gave up 4 bases and V 8 bases, and 4 bases lay outside the gene matches. Looked up from germline, CDR1 is SGHVS and CDR2 is FQNEAQ. The CDR3, as DNA: TGTGCCAGCGGCCGGGACAGGGGGTACGAGCAGTACTTC. Translation: CASGRDRGYEQYF.

The chain combines TRBV7-3 with TRBJ1-2; 8 positions match TRBD1. CDR1 SGHTA and CDR2 FQGTGA come from the germline V gene. The ends lost 5 bases at V and 8 bases at J; junction bases unmatched: 16. This CDR3 contains 16 residues. The CDR3 protein is CASSRTGMELTRGYTF. As DNA, the CDR3 is TGTGCCAGCAGCCGGACAGGGATGGAGCTTACGAGGGGCTACACCTTC.